This entry lists 32 T cell receptor beta chains sequenced from one sample in a study of T cells in Graves' hyperthyroidism and ophthalmopathy. Authors of the study amplified TCR beta CDR3 regions from RNA transcripts. The study used the HTBI primer set for a first-round RT-PCR of the TCR CDR3. TCRdb re-derived calls from the multiplex PCR reads in MiXCR, one entry per CDR3 protein. The sample lists 500,000 or so distinct CDR3 sequences, roughly 15% seen once, with approximately 18% in the top ten. Sequenced input: blood. The receptors were sampled from a young woman with Graves' ophthalmopathy.

The chain recombines TRBV7-2 with TRBJ1-5; 8 nucleotides agree with TRBD1. The CDR3 loop spans 13 amino acids. Per germline, CDR1 SGHTA and CDR2 FQGNSA. V lost 8 bases and J lost 6; bases outside the gene matches: 6. The CDR3 DNA follows: TGTGCCAGCTCAGGGGACAGGTTTCAGCCCCAGCATTTT. Translation gives CASSGDRFQPQHF.

Ten or more counts support this clonotype. V usage is TRBV5-1 and J usage is TRBJ2-3, with D maybe TRBD2 (5 bases). Germline assignment: CDR1 SGHRS and CDR2 YFSETQ. Deletions cut 4 bases from V and 0 bases from J, with 12 bases between. There are 15 residues in the CDR3. The CDR3 region has the DNA TGCGCCAGCAGCCGCGGAGGAACTAGCACAGATACGCAGTATTTT. This gives the protein CASSRGGTSTDTQYF.

This chain links TRBV20-1 with TRBJ2-5, with a weak D call TRBD1 (6 bases). In germline, CDR1 is DFQATT, CDR2 SNEGSKA (reference sequence). With 5 bases removed from V and 0 bases from J, the gap between germline ends came to 13 bases. The CDR3 sequence is 14 residues long. The CDR3 DNA reads TGCAGTGCTCGCCGGGACAAGTACCAAGAGACCCAGTACTTC. Its translation is CSARRDKYQETQYF.

This clonotype showed up many times. The rearrangement uses TRBV27 and TRBJ1-1; D is uncertain. This CDR3 is built from 13 residues. The V gene lost 5 bases and the J gene lost 8 bases, with 15 bases spanning the gap. CDR1 and CDR2 from the germline V gene are MNHEY and SMNVEV (reference sequence). This CDR3 is CASSVGQTIEAFF. The CDR3, as DNA: TGTGCCAGCAGTGTTGGGCAGACTATAGAAGCTTTCTTT.

This clonotype was counted ten times or more. The genes are TRBV28 and TRBJ1-4; a weak D match, TRBD1 (5 bases). Trimming stripped 2 bases from V and 4 bases from J, with 14 bases between. The CDR3 consists of 16 residues. CDR1 is MDHEN and CDR2 is SYDVKM in the germline V gene. In nucleotides, the CDR3 is TGTGCCAGCAGTTTACCCGCCGCGGGGGGTAATGAAAAACTGTTTTTT. Protein product: CASSLPAAGGNEKLFF.

The rearrangement links TRBV6-4 to TRBJ1-1; D is unresolved. Germline V gene lookup returns CDR1 MRHNA and CDR2 SNTAGT. The ends were cut back, 3 bases at V and 1 base at J, with 15 bases in the middle. This CDR3 is 16 amino acids long. The CDR3 coding sequence is TGTGCCAGCAGTGATCAGGTTGAGGGAGGGAACACTGAAGCTTTCTTT. Its protein product is CASSDQVEGGNTEAFF.

This clonotype was counted many times. V and J are TRBV13 and TRBJ1-1; a possible D gene is TRBD1 (5 bases). The germline CDR1 and CDR2 sequences are PRHDT and FYEKMQ (reference sequence). Trimming took off 2 bases at V and 4 bases at J, with 11 bases between the two ends. This CDR3 has 14 residues. The CDR3 reads CASSLFEGSTEAFF. For the CDR3, the DNA is TGTGCCAGCAGCTTATTTGAGGGGAGCACTGAAGCTTTCTTT.

The sample holds a few counts of this clonotype. The chain is built from TRBV6-1 and TRBJ2-7; 13 bases are a match to TRBD2. The CDR3 runs 18 residues. Per the germline V gene, CDR1 is MNHNS and CDR2 is SASEGT. V lost 2 bases to trimming and J lost 2 bases; unmatched junction nucleotides: 9. For the CDR3, the DNA is TGTGCCAGCAGTGAAAGGGGACTAGCGGGAAACTTTGCCTACGAGCAGTACTTC. Translating gives CASSERGLAGNFAYEQYF.

The rearrangement uses TRBV7-3 and TRBJ1-3; D gene unclear. Trimming removed 5 bases from V and 0 bases from J, with 14 bases in between. Germline CDR1 reads SGHTA; CDR2 reads FQGTGA. CDR3 length: 16 amino acids. The CDR3 loop is CASSPSTGPSGNTIYF. The DNA of the CDR3 is TGTGCCAGCAGCCCGTCGACTGGGCCCTCTGGAAACACCATATATTTT.

The rearrangement links TRBV6-1 to TRBJ2-3, with 8 bases fitting TRBD2. Germline CDR1 MNHNS, CDR2 SASEGT. The V segment lost 6 bases and the J segment 1 base; nucleotides outside the gene matches: 9. The CDR3 is 16 residues long. CDR3 amino acids: CASSRPGGFGTDTQYF. The CDR3 region has the DNA TGTGCCAGCAGCCGCCCGGGGGGGTTCGGCACAGATACGCAGTATTTT.

CDR3 sequence (DNA): TGCGCCAGCAGCTTGGCGGGACAGGGGAATGGCTACACCTTC. Its translation is CASSLAGQGNGYTF. The chain carries TRBV5-1 and TRBJ1-2; 10 nucleotides line up with TRBD1. V shed 0 bases, J shed 6 bases, and the junction held 2 bases outside the gene matches. CDR1 SGHRS and CDR2 YFSETQ come from the germline V gene. This CDR3 contains 14 residues.

The sample holds many counts of this clonotype. V usage is TRBV5-1 and J usage is TRBJ1-1, with D possibly being TRBD1 (6 bases). Trimming took 4 bases from V and 7 from J, leaving 17 bases between them. This CDR3 comprises 14 residues. Germline CDR1 and CDR2: SGHRS and YFSETQ. The CDR3 loop is CASSPAGQGREAFF. The DNA for the CDR3 is TGCGCCAGCAGCCCTGCCGGGCAGGGGCGTGAAGCTTTCTTT.

This clonotype was counted ten times or more. The chain recombines TRBV12-3 or TRBV12-4 with TRBJ1-2; D not certain. V lost 5 bases and J lost 6, with 16 bases in between. There are 14 residues in the CDR3. This CDR3 is CASSLGVDLNGYTF. The CDR3 DNA is TGTGCCAGCAGTCTCGGCGTTGACCTAAATGGCTACACCTTC.

This clonotype has just a few counts. This may be a read error, as it is one base from a much larger clone. The J gene is TRBJ2-1, the V gene TRBV6-1; 11 nucleotides agree with TRBD2. The length of the CDR3 is 14 residues. The germline V gene has CDR1 MNHNS and CDR2 SASEGT. The trim removed 6 bases at V and 9 bases at J, leaving 7 bases unmatched. CDR3 sequence: CASRLAGGPGEQFF. CDR3 bases: TGTGCCAGCAGGTTAGCGGGAGGGCCGGGTGAGCAGTTCTTC.

At least ten counts were recorded for this clonotype. V and J are TRBV28 and TRBJ1-2; 8 bases are a match to TRBD1. V lost 6 bases and J lost 8; bases outside the gene matches: 11. This CDR3 comprises 14 residues. The germline CDR1 and CDR2 sequences are MDHEN and SYDVKM. The CDR3, as DNA: TGTGCCAGCAGCCCCACCGGACAGGGTGGAGGCTACACCTTC. Amino acids: CASSPTGQGGGYTF.

The V call is TRBV24-1, the J call TRBJ2-1; 7 positions match TRBD2. Germline CDR1 and CDR2: KGHDR and SFDVKD. The CDR3 has 14 amino acids. Trimming removed 5 bases from V and 7 bases from J; junction bases left unmatched: 7. The CDR3 coding sequence is TGTGCCACCAGTGGTAACGGGGGGACGAATGAGCAGTTCTTC. It codes for CATSGNGGTNEQFF.

This clonotype was found a few times. J is TRBJ2-2 and V is TRBV20-1; possibly TRBD1 for D (6 bases). The CDR3 is made up of 14 amino acids. Between the trimmed V and J ends, which lost 3 bases and 3 bases, there was a span of 11 bases. Germline-derived CDR1 and CDR2 are DFQATT and SNEGSKA (reference sequence). The CDR3: CSASLGADTGELFF. CDR3 sequence (DNA): TGCAGTGCTAGTTTGGGGGCCGACACCGGGGAGCTGTTTTTT.

This clonotype was counted between two and nine times. This chain uses TRBV9 with TRBJ2-7; no definite D call. The germline V gene has CDR1 SGDLS and CDR2 YYNGEE. With 3 bases removed from V and 0 bases from J, the gap between germline ends came to 10 bases. The CDR3 loop spans 14 amino acids. CDR3 sequence (DNA): TGTGCCAGCAGCGCCTACACGTACTCCTACGAGCAGTACTTC. Protein sequence: CASSAYTYSYEQYF.

The V call is TRBV19, the J call TRBJ1-2; no definite D call. V lost 3 bases to trimming and J lost 2 bases, with 10 bases between them. The CDR3 has 14 residues. Germline CDR1 reads LNHDA; CDR2 reads SQIVND (reference sequence). In DNA form, the CDR3 reads TGTGCCAGTAGTATTGGGTCGGGGAACTATGGCTACACCTTC. Its translation: CASSIGSGNYGYTF. Full variable domain (rest looked up from reference TRBV19 and TRBJ1-2): DGGITQSPKYLFRKEGQNVTLSCEQNLNHDAMYWYRQDPGQGLRLIYYSQIVNDFQKGDIAEGYSVSREKKESFPLTVTSAQKNPTAFYLCASSIGSGNYGYTFGSGTRLTVV.

V gene TRBV10-2 combines with J gene TRBJ2-5, with 11 bases aligning to TRBD1. The CDR3 covers 15 residues. The germline CDR1 and CDR2 sequences are WSHSY and SAAADI. Trimming cost V 2 bases and J 5 bases; bases outside gene matches: 4. CDR3: CASSEPGQGGETQYF. CDR3 sequence (DNA): TGCGCCAGCAGTGAGCCGGGACAGGGGGGCGAGACCCAGTACTTC.

This clonotype occurred a few times. V and J are TRBV29-1 and TRBJ1-1, with D uncertain. The CDR3 totals 13 residues. Germline V gene data show CDR1 as SQVTM and CDR2 as ANQGSEA. V was clipped by 4 bases and J by 1 base, with 10 bases between them. CDR3 coding DNA: TGCAGCGTTGTGAGGCAGACGAACACTGAAGCTTTCTTT. Translation: CSVVRQTNTEAFF.

This clonotype has a count of ten or more. In nucleotides, the CDR3 is TGTGCCTGGAGTTTCGAATCGGGGGGGAGCTCCTACAATGAGCAGTTCTTC. Its protein product is CAWSFESGGSSYNEQFF. The V and J genes are TRBV30 and TRBJ2-1, with 8 bases lining up with TRBD2. The germline gives CDR1 GTSNPN, CDR2 SVGIG (reference sequence). J was trimmed by 0 bases and V by 2 bases; bases with no gene match: 9. The CDR3 consists of 17 residues.

This clonotype was counted many times. The chain employs TRBV27 and TRBJ1-6; D is ambiguous. The V end was cut by 0 bases, the J end by 2 bases, with 8 bases between. Germline V gene data show CDR1 as MNHEY and CDR2 as SMNVEV (reference sequence). There are 16 residues in the CDR3. The CDR3 coding sequence is TGTGCCAGCAGTTTATCTTTCCGGGCCTATAATTCACCCCTCCACTTT. Translated, it gives CASSLSFRAYNSPLHF.

This clonotype was found many times. The V call is TRBV11-2, the J call TRBJ2-1; possible D gene TRBD2, 6 bases. CDR1 SGHAT and CDR2 FQNNGV come from the germline V gene. This CDR3 has 18 amino acids. Trimming removed 1 base from V and 0 bases from J, with 16 bases in between. Here the CDR3 DNA reads TGTGCCAGCAGCTTAGGCCCTAGGGGCGGGGTCTCCTACAATGAGCAGTTCTTC. Amino acid sequence: CASSLGPRGGVSYNEQFF.

This clonotype was observed at least ten times. This chain uses TRBV6-2 or TRBV6-3 with TRBJ2-7; D may be TRBD1 (5 bases). CDR3 size: 14 residues. Per the germline V gene, CDR1 is MNHEY and CDR2 is SVGEGT. Between the trimmed V and J ends, which lost 10 bases and 1 base, there was a span of 17 bases. The CDR3 region is CATFKGEESYEQYF. As DNA, the CDR3 is TGTGCCACATTTAAAGGGGAAGAGTCCTACGAGCAGTACTTC.

A few counts support this clonotype. CDR3 DNA sequence: TGCAGTGCTGGTAGCGGGGGGGTTATGGATGAGCAGTTCTTC. This codes for CSAGSGGVMDEQFF. J is TRBJ2-1 and V is TRBV20-1; TRBD2 matches at 11 bases. Germline V gene lookup returns CDR1 DFQATT and CDR2 SNEGSKA (reference sequence). The CDR3 runs 14 residues. Trimming at V came to 5 bases and at J to 8 bases, leaving 8 bases not matched to a gene.

In its sample, this clonotype was seen many times. This chain joins TRBV11-2 and TRBJ1-1; D not resolved. With 1 base removed from V and 10 bases from J, the gap between germline ends came to 7 bases. CDR1 is SGHAT, CDR2 FQNNGV, per germline. The CDR3 contains 11 residues. CDR3 in DNA: TGTGCCAGCAGCTTAGCTCGGGGAGCTTTCTTT. This translates into CASSLARGAFF.

Many counts were recorded for this clonotype. This chain joins TRBV27 and TRBJ1-1; D ambiguous. Germline V gene data show CDR1 as MNHEY and CDR2 as SMNVEV (reference sequence). Deletions cut 6 bases from V and 1 base from J, with 9 bases between. The length of the CDR3 is 13 residues. The CDR3 DNA reads TGTGCCAGCAGCTTAAGCCCGAACACTGAAGCTTTCTTT. This gives the protein CASSLSPNTEAFF.

This clonotype was found many times. The chain employs TRBV20-1 and TRBJ1-2; 10 nucleotides line up with TRBD1. This CDR3 has 11 residues. CDR1 and CDR2 from the germline V gene are DFQATT and SNEGSKA (reference sequence). CDR3 sequence: CGTGEGFGYTF. CDR3 nucleotide sequence: TGCGGGACAGGGGAGGGGTTTGGCTACACCTTC.

The chain carries TRBV7-9 and TRBJ2-4, with TRBD1 identical over 8 bases. Germline V gene data show CDR1 as SEHNR and CDR2 as FQNEAQ (reference sequence). CDR3 size: 17 residues. V trimming: 5 bases; J trimming: 2 bases; junction bases outside the gene matches: 11. Here the CDR3 reads CASSDIGRGLTKNIQYF. DNA of the CDR3: TGTGCCAGCAGCGACATCGGCAGGGGGCTGACCAAAAACATTCAGTACTTC.

The rearrangement links TRBV7-2 to TRBJ2-3; 16 bases are shared with TRBD2. Germline V lookup: CDR1 SGHTA, CDR2 FQGNSA. CDR3 length: 17 residues. V lost 6 bases and J lost 1; bases outside the gene matches: 4. This chain's CDR3 is CASSWGLAGGGTDTQYF. CDR3 coding DNA: TGTGCCAGCAGTTGGGGACTAGCGGGAGGGGGCACAGATACGCAGTATTTT.

As regards this clonotype: At one boundary the junction diverges from the germline segment, which might be a read error. V gene TRBV5-8 combines with J gene TRBJ1-1, with a possible D match to TRBD1 (6 bases). CDR3 length: 15 amino acids. In germline, CDR1 is SGHTS, CDR2 YDEGEE. The DNA for the CDR3 is TGCGCCAGCAGCGTAGTACAGGGACTTGGGACTGAAGCTTTCTTT. Translation gives CASSVVQGLGTEAFF.